This T cell receptor beta chain is drawn from a study of regulatory T cells in long-lasting Graves disease (dated by TCRdb to the early 2020s). A note on the overall study: Newly diagnosed Graves' disease patients had taken antithyroid drugs for less than 3 months. Patients with persistent Graves' disease were compared with patients with newly diagnosed Graves' disease using TCR sequencing and RNA sequencing of peripheral blood. The study took place in China and was registered as a clinical trial. A total of roughly 35 samples were covered by TCR sequencing, comprising roughly 13 persistent and around 20 newly diagnosed Graves' disease patients.

To prepare the library, multiplex PCR was applied. The reads were generated on an Illumina HiSeq 4000. To build TCR beta libraries, CDR3 regions were amplified by Arm-PCR using iRepertoire HTBI primers. Gel purification was performed on PCR products prior to sequencing. In the paper's pipeline: Across samples, around 62 TRBV and roughly 15 TRBJ segments were identified and used for gene usage analysis of CDR3 amino acid clonotypes. COPE and FqMerger were used to merge filtered high-quality paired reads into contigs. Contigs were aligned with BLAST to IMGT TRBV, TRBD and TRBJ reference genes, and CDR3 was defined per IMGT. Clonotypes above 0.1% frequency were classified as highly expanded clones. Repertoire diversity was measured by Shannon entropy, and V-J evenness by the Gini coefficient. Public clonotypes were defined as clonotypes shared by more than one individual. TCRdb reprocessing: public reads trimmed at Q25 with fastp, clones called with MiXCR, in-frame beta chains kept. Identical CDR3 protein sequences are pooled into one entry, listed with their most common genes and DNA. Here the V and J calls rest on TCRdb's processing, not on the authors' analysis. In this sample the table shows some 370,000 distinct CDR3 sequences, roughly 10% of which occur a single time. The top ten hold under 20% of the sample.

The time point label for this specimen denotes: newly diagnosed GD, antithyroid drugs for less than 3 months. For both TCR sequencing and RNA sequencing, RNA was extracted from PBMCs using TRIzol. Graves' disease was diagnosed according to American Thyroid Association guidelines. Patients were recruited from an endocrinology department in Xi'an, China. Each patient gave about 10 milliliters of peripheral blood, collected in an EDTA anticoagulant tube. PBMCs were isolated by Ficoll Paque Plus density gradient separation without further T cell sorting. RNA quality was checked with an Agilent 2100 Bioanalyzer and agarose gel, and concentration with a NanoDrop 2000. The study at large found these results: The authors noted that the small sample size was a limitation that may lower accuracy. Lower TCR Shannon entropy and fewer highly expanded clones were observed in persistent Graves' disease patients than in newly diagnosed patients, which suggested clonal expansion. Persistent disease showed preferential use of TRBV28, TRBJ1-2 and TRBJ2-5, whereas newly diagnosed disease favored TRBV20-1 and TRBJ2-1. Patients with persistent disease shared more public clonotypes (around 3,000) than newly diagnosed patients did (966). Sequencing and analysis were restricted to the TCR beta chain. Peripheral blood alone was examined, since thyroid tissue, which constituted the primary lesion, could not be accessed.

As to this clonotype: Its antigen is unknown. A much bigger clone sits one base away, suggesting this may be a read error.

CDR3 length: 13 amino acids, cysteine to phenylalanine. CDR3 DNA is the only sequence kept; it has 39 bases, read in frame from the first base. Trimming at the junction amounts to 3 bases on V and 6 bases on J, and the germline ends lie 11 bases apart. The CDR1 and CDR2 encoded by the germline V gene are MGHRA and YSYEKL. These data also formed part of another study, on T cells in Graves' hyperthyroidism and ophthalmopathy. As described in the second report: Stable Graves' hyperthyroidism was defined as no progression to ophthalmopathy during 18 months of follow-up. Hyperthyroidism patients were aged 18 to 65 years and newly diagnosed, with disease duration of less than 2 months. The study excluded patients with uncontrolled infections, other autoimmune diseases, pregnancy or lactation. Diagnoses relied on clinical symptoms, serum thyroxine and TRAb, thyroid ultrasound and orbital computed tomography. For the first round of RT-PCR on the TCR CDR3, the HTBI primer set was used together with the Qiagen OneStep RT-PCR kit. Most expanded thyroid clonotypes (frequency above 0.001) were also found in blood, which suggests that blood repertoires may mirror thyroid immune responses. A 13 V-J signature model separated ophthalmopathy from stable hyperthyroidism, with around 88% sensitivity and approximately 81% specificity in cross-validation and 80%/75% in testing. In validation, the model predicted progression to ophthalmopathy with around 71% sensitivity and over 72% specificity, a median of 6.5 months before onset. To identify distinguishing TCR V-J signatures, a discovery cohort of around 100 patients was used, comprising 43 with Graves' ophthalmopathy and some 57 with stable Graves' hyperthyroidism. Prospective prediction of ophthalmopathy was tested in an independent validation cohort consisting of 18 to 20 hyperthyroidism patients and 15 to 17 patients who later progressed to ophthalmopathy. For training and testing, the 100 or so patients in the discovery cohort were randomly divided in a 7:3 ratio. In about 6 Graves' hyperthyroidism patients, the study also compared T-cell repertoires from thyroid tissue with T-cell repertoires from blood. Once sampling was done, hyperthyroidism patients were given methimazole at a starting dose of 30 mg daily, whereas ophthalmopathy patients were given high-dose intravenous methylprednisolone. Libraries were constructed in a second round of multiplex PCR, after which size selection and purification were carried out. Paired-end sequencing of the libraries was performed with 100 bp reads on an Illumina HiSeq2000. SOAPnuke was used to process the raw data, throwing out any read that contained adapters or uncalled bases, had a mean Phred below 15, or lacked an exact constant-primer or identifier match. COPE v1.2.5 was used to merge high-quality paired reads, and clonotypes were defined as unique nucleotide sequences. MiTCR v1.1 was used to align the clonotypes against IMGT TRBV, TRBD and TRBJ reference segments. The analysis included only V-J combinations with a frequency above 0.0001, which together covered 99% to 99.2% of the repertoires. A TCS score was defined as the ratio of F50 (clonal expansion) to E x V (chaos), with BLOSUM62-based TCRdist applied between CDR3 peptides within each V-J. Welch's t-statistics and random forest reduced around 520 V-J features to 13, which were used in a naive Bayes classifier (R e1071). No statistical method was used to fix the sample size in advance, and group allocation was not hidden from the investigators. The paper reports TCR Vbeta CDR3 sequencing of some 140 peripheral blood samples: around 45 ophthalmopathy, roughly 80 hyperthyroidism and roughly 17 progressor patients.

Source: peripheral blood mononuclear cells (PBMCs), taken at new diagnosis, from a patient treated with antithyroid drugs. The clonotype originates from a woman in her late teens or twenties with Graves disease. Donor details come from another sample of the same person, matched by shared clones. The V gene is TRBV4-1 and the J gene is TRBJ1-1; a tentative D call is TRBD1 (5 bases match). The bases are TGCGCCAGCAGCCACCTCCCAGGGCCTGAAGCTTTCTTT. Translated, this gives CASSHLPGPEAFF.